This TCR beta chain was recovered during a study of response to subunit inactivated influenza vaccine. TCRdb re-analysed the RT-PCR reads in MiXCR, keeping a single row per CDR3 protein. The data show a few hundred thousand distinct CDR3 sequences, over 9% seen once. This clonotype turned up a few times. V lost 4 bases, J lost 5 bases, and 14 bases lay in between. The CDR3 loop spans 15 amino acids. Germline V lookup: CDR1 KGHDR, CDR2 SFDVKD. In addition, the sample was reused for a study of T cells expressing NK-cell markers. As reported in that work: Generation of TCR beta cDNA was performed by 5'RACE template switching incorporating UMIs. Of eight sequenced donors, seven were HCMV-seropositive and one HCMV-seronegative. In 5 to 7 donors, dominant CD3+CD56+NKG2C+ clones formed roughly 1.0-7.5% of CD8+ cells. The CD3+CD56-NKG2C+ fraction of a handful of donors was also led by these clonotypes.

The receptor was derived from a man aged 50 to 59 who received an inactivated influenza vaccine. This specimen was PBMCs from blood, taken on the day of vaccination. V and J are TRBV24-1 and TRBJ2-1; D is undetermined. The CDR3 sequence is CATSDAQERHNEQFF. In nucleotides, the CDR3 is TGTGCCACCAGTGACGCGCAGGAGAGACACAATGAGCAGTTCTTC.